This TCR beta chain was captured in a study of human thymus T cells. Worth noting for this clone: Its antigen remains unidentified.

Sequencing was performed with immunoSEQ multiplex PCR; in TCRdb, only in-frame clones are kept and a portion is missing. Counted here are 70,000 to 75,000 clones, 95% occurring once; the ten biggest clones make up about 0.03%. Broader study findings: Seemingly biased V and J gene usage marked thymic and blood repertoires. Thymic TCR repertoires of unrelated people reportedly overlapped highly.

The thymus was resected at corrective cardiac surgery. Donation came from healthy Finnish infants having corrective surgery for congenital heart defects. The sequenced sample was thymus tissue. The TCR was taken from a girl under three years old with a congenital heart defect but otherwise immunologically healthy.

For the CDR3, the DNA is TGTGCCAGCAGCCCTAAATCCGGGACAGCCACCTCTGGGGCCAACGTCCTGACTTTC. Residues: CASSPKSGTATSGANVLTF. The chain uses TRBV9 and TRBJ2-6, with 7 bases identical to TRBD1. Trimming at V came to 4 bases and at J to 0 bases, leaving 13 bases not matched to a gene. Germline V gene lookup returns CDR1 SGDLS and CDR2 YYNGEE. There are 19 residues in the CDR3.